These T cell receptor beta chains were read from a single sample in a study of shared clonotypes between healthy human individuals. The table came from immunoSEQ multiplex PCR; TCRdb's copy has only in-frame clones and leaves some out. The sample holds about 2.1 million clones, 93% seen once. The specimen sequenced was naive CD8+ T cells from PBMCs. All receptors come from a man between 18 and 35 years old in good health. Some clones in this sample may be carry-over from other donors' samples. The CDR3 runs from the conserved cysteine through the conserved F or W. D genes are given only for firm matches. Size values are once, few and many counts, or a class for expanded clones, and some rows have none.

clone_size	j_call	d_call	v_call	cdr3_aa	cdr3_nt
.	TRBJ1-2	TRBD1	TRBV9	CASSLTGTANYGYTF	TGTGCCAGCAGCCTTACCGGGACAGCTAACTATGGCTACACCTTC
.	TRBJ2-7	TRBD2	TRBV27	CASSLGLASYEQYF	TGTGCCAGCAGTTTGGGACTAGCGAGCTACGAGCAGTACTTC
.	TRBJ1-2	TRBD1	TRBV27	CATHTGGYGYTF	TGTGCCACCCACACAGGGGGCTATGGCTACACCTTC
.	TRBJ2-1	TRBD2	TRBV27	CASSPFLAGSYNEQFF	TGTGCCAGCAGCCCCTTCCTAGCGGGATCCTACAATGAGCAGTTCTTC
.	TRBJ2-2	TRBD2	TRBV30	CAWSGSIKAGRENTGELFF	TGTGCCTGGAGTGGGTCTATCAAAGCGGGGAGGGAGAACACCGGGGAGCTGTTTTTT
few	TRBJ1-1	.	TRBV28	CASSTRLSTEAFF	TGTGCCAGCAGCACTCGGTTGAGCACTGAAGCTTTCTTT
.	TRBJ2-3	.	TRBV19	CASSVWKSTDTQYF	TGTGCCAGTAGTGTATGGAAAAGCACAGATACGCAGTATTTT
.	TRBJ1-2	TRBD1	TRBV7-9	CASSPPDRGHGYTF	TGTGCCAGCAGCCCGCCTGACAGGGGGCATGGCTACACCTTC
.	TRBJ2-2	.	TRBV19	CASSDTGTGELFF	TGTGCCAGTAGTGACACCGGGACTGGGGAGCTGTTTTTT
.	TRBJ2-7	TRBD2	TRBV30	CAWSFGLAGVYEQYF	TGTGCCTGGTCCTTCGGACTAGCGGGAGTATACGAGCAGTACTTC
.	TRBJ1-1	.	TRBV27	CASTPGDNGFMNTEAFF	TGTGCCAGCACCCCCGGGGACAACGGCTTCATGAACACTGAAGCTTTCTTT
few	TRBJ1-2	TRBD1	TRBV7-9	CASSFGTGNYGYTF	TGTGCCAGCAGCTTCGGGACAGGGAACTATGGCTACACCTTC
.	TRBJ2-2	.	TRBV4-2	CASSQEGNMATGELFF	TGTGCCAGCAGCCAAGAGGGTAACATGGCCACCGGGGAGCTGTTTTTT
.	TRBJ2-1	TRBD2	TRBV5-1	CASSFKTTSGSNEQFF	TGCGCCAGCAGCTTTAAGACAACTAGCGGGAGTAATGAGCAGTTCTTC
.	TRBJ2-1	.	TRBV9	CASSGSRNNEQFF	TGTGCCAGCAGCGGGTCGAGGAACAATGAGCAGTTCTTC
.	TRBJ2-7	TRBD2	TRBV13	CASSLLAGGSNEQYF	TGTGCCAGCAGCTTACTAGCGGGAGGTTCCAACGAGCAGTACTTC
.	TRBJ2-7	.	TRBV6-1	CASSEYRVSYEQYF	TGTGCCAGCAGTGAGTACAGGGTCTCCTACGAGCAGTACTTC
.	TRBJ2-1	TRBD2	TRBV7-9	CASRRGRDGPHEQFF	TGTGCCAGCAGGCGGGGGAGGGACGGACCTCATGAGCAGTTCTTC
.	TRBJ2-7	TRBD2	TRBV19	CATHWGGWWHF	TGTGCCACCCATTGGGGGGGGTGGTGGCACTTC
.	TRBJ1-1	.	TRBV19	CASSIGGTWRVAFF	TGTGCCAGTAGTATTGGTGGGACATGGAGGGTAGCTTTCTTT
.	TRBJ2-7	TRBD1	TRBV27	CASSITGGTQIPKVQYF	TGTGCCAGCAGTATAACAGGGGGTACCCAAATCCCTAAGGTGCAGTACTTC
.	TRBJ2-1	TRBD2	TRBV7-9	CASSSLAGSHNEQFF	TGTGCCAGCAGCTCCTTAGCGGGATCCCACAATGAGCAGTTCTTC
few	TRBJ1-1	TRBD1	TRBV27	CASSFTGANTEAFF	TGTGCCAGCAGTTTTACAGGGGCCAACACTGAAGCTTTCTTT
.	TRBJ1-5	.	TRBV28	CASSPHLNQPQHF	TGTGCCAGCAGTCCCCATCTTAATCAGCCCCAGCATTTT
.	TRBJ2-3	.	TRBV5-6	CASSLTAGNTDTQYF	TGTGCCAGCAGCTTAACGGCAGGGAACACAGATACGCAGTATTTT
.	TRBJ2-3	TRBD1	TRBV27	CASSLSYRGFTDTQYF	TGTGCCAGCAGTTTATCATACAGGGGATTCACAGATACGCAGTATTTT
.	TRBJ2-7	TRBD2	TRBV5-1	CASSFGGGPYEQYF	TGCGCCAGCAGCTTTGGGGGAGGGCCCTACGAGCAGTACTTC
.	TRBJ2-1	.	TRBV27	CASSAGAGYEQFF	TGTGCCAGCAGCGCCGGGGCCGGGTATGAGCAGTTCTTC
.	TRBJ1-5	TRBD1	TRBV6-5	CASSYGSPGGDQPQHF	TGTGCCAGCAGTTACGGCTCCCCAGGGGGGGATCAGCCCCAGCATTTT
.	TRBJ1-1	TRBD1	TRBV9	CASSPLTGITEAFF	TGTGCCAGCAGCCCCTTGACAGGGATAACTGAAGCTTTCTTT
once	TRBJ1-1	.	TRBV28	CASSLWGTRDTEAFF	TGTGCCAGCAGTTTATGGGGCACTCGGGACACTGAAGCTTTCTTT
.	TRBJ1-5	TRBD1	TRBV27	CASSRQGSGQPQHF	TGTGCCAGCAGTCGACAGGGATCGGGCCAGCCCCAGCATTTT
once	TRBJ1-2	.	TRBV7-9	CASSFGTGAYGYTF	TGTGCCAGCAGCTTCGGTACGGGGGCCTATGGCTACACCTTC
.	TRBJ2-7	.	TRBV7-8	CASSPRDNAYEQYF	TGTGCCAGCAGCCCACGGGACAATGCCTACGAGCAGTACTTC
.	TRBJ2-7	TRBD1	TRBV7-9	CASSPTDRPSFEQYF	TGTGCCAGCAGCCCCACGGACAGGCCTAGCTTCGAGCAGTACTTC
.	TRBJ1-2	.	TRBV9	CASSPGRSYGYTF	TGTGCCAGCAGCCCAGGGAGGTCTTATGGCTACACCTTC
.	TRBJ2-1	.	TRBV15	CATSRVEGHEQFF	TGTGCCACCAGCAGGGTGGAGGGCCATGAGCAGTTCTTC
.	TRBJ2-3	TRBD2	TRBV15	CATGGGRETDTQYF	TGTGCCACCGGAGGAGGGCGGGAGACAGATACGCAGTATTTT
.	TRBJ2-1	.	TRBV27	CASSTWSGSATYNEQFF	TGTGCCAGCAGTACCTGGTCAGGTAGCGCCACCTACAATGAGCAGTTCTTC
.	TRBJ1-5	.	TRBV19	CASATWVNQPQHF	TGTGCCAGTGCGACCTGGGTAAATCAGCCCCAGCATTTT
.	TRBJ2-1	TRBD1	TRBV27	CASRPPPGTAYNEQFF	TGTGCCAGTCGACCCCCCCCTGGGACAGCCTACAATGAGCAGTTCTTC
.	TRBJ1-4	.	TRBV7-9	CASSSGQEIPTNEKLFF	TGTGCCAGCAGCTCGGGGCAGGAGATTCCAACTAATGAAAAACTGTTTTTT
few	TRBJ2-3	.	TRBV2	CASSLRDDRTDTQYF	TGTGCCAGCAGCCTCCGGGACGATCGCACAGATACGCAGTATTTT
.	TRBJ2-5	TRBD2	TRBV7-3	CASSSGLADQETQYF	TGTGCCAGCAGCTCGGGACTAGCGGATCAAGAGACCCAGTACTTC
.	TRBJ2-7	.	TRBV5-5	CASSSEDIHYEQYF	TGTGCCAGCAGCTCCGAGGACATACACTACGAGCAGTACTTC
.	TRBJ2-7	.	TRBV14	CASSHIISSYEQYF	TGTGCCAGCAGTCACATTATTAGCTCCTACGAGCAGTACTTC
.	TRBJ2-2	.	TRBV10-3	CAISGPRGTANTGELFF	TGTGCCATCAGTGGCCCCAGGGGAACCGCGAACACCGGGGAGCTGTTTTTT